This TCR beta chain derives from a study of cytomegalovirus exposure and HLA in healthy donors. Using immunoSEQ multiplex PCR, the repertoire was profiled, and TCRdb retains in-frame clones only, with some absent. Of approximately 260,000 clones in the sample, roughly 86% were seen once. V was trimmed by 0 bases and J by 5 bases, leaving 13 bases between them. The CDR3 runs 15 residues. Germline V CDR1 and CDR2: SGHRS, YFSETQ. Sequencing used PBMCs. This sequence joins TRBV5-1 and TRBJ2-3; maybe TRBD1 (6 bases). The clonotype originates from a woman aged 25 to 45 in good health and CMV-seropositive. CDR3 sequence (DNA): TGCGCCAGCAGCTTGGCTCTGGGGGCGGGAGATACGCAGTATTTT. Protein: CASSLALGAGDTQYF. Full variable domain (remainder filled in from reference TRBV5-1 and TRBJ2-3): KAGVTQTPRYLIKTRGQQVTLSCSPISGHRSVSWYQQTPGQGLQFLFEYFSETQRNKGNFPGRFSGRQFSNSRSEMNVSTLELGDSALYLCASSLALGAGDTQYFGPGTRLTVL.